This TCR beta chain originates from a study of shared clonotypes between healthy human individuals. Whole-study context: There were three CD4 naive, three CD4 memory, two CD8 naive and one CD8 memory plates per donor.

On this clone itself: Its antigen is as yet unknown.

Broader study findings: A handful of donors showed sharing of about 4.7% of naive CD4 clonotypes.

Genomic DNA (from each subset) was split evenly across several immunoSEQ plates. Assay: immunoSEQ multiplex PCR; the TCRdb copy retains only in-frame clones and omits some. The sample lists 2 million to 3 million clones; approximately 92% were seen once. The germline gives CDR1 LGHNA, CDR2 YSLEER. This CDR3 has 16 amino acids. V was cut by 1 base and J by 11 bases, with 20 bases left in between. The material sequenced was naive CD4+ T cells sorted from blood. Subset reported: CD45RA+ positively selected. This receptor was taken from a man aged 18-30 years in good health. The chain employs TRBV4-3 and TRBJ2-2; tentatively, D is TRBD2 (5 bases). Here the CDR3 reads CASSQGIATGEGELFF. In DNA, the CDR3 is TGCGCCAGCAGCCAAGGTATTGCGACCGGAGAGGGAGAGCTGTTTTTT.